Listed here is a single T cell receptor (beta chain). Other nucleotide sequences in the sample specify the same CDR3. This entry belongs to a study of control samples from healthy donors and cancer patients. Only in-frame clones appear in the TCRdb table, and some are missing; sequencing was by immunoSEQ multiplex PCR. The sample has some 160,000 clones; about 90% are singletons. This CDR3 has 13 residues. V was cut by 2 bases and J by 5 bases, with 9 bases left in between. Germline CDR1 is SGHTA and CDR2 is FQGNSA. The receptor was isolated from a young woman in good health. Sequences were obtained from blood. V usage is TRBV7-2 and J usage is TRBJ2-5; no clear D gene. CDR3 protein: CASSLSPGETQYF. CDR3 nucleotides: TGTGCCAGCAGCTTATCCCCCGGGGAGACCCAGTACTTC. The whole variable domain, remainder taken from reference TRBV7-2 and TRBJ2-5, is GAGVSQSPSNKVTEKGKDVELRCDPISGHTALYWYRQSLGQGLEFLIYFQGNSAPDKSGLPSDRFSAERTGGSVSTLTIQRTQQEDSAVYLCASSLSPGETQYFGPGTRLLVL.